This TCR beta chain was captured in a study of siplizumab effects on memory and regulatory T cells. In regard to this clone: As yet, its antigen is unknown.

Study-wide results and caveats: Siplizumab caused a significant drop in alloreactive sequences traceable to unstimulated CD4+ memory cells.

Produced via immunoSEQ multiplex PCR; TCRdb's table is partial and in-frame only. The repertoire includes over 60,000 clones, about 90% of them detected once, and approximately 28% sits in the top ten. The V end lost 5 bases, the J end lost 3 bases, and 10 bases lay between the germline ends. The CDR3 is made up of 13 amino acids. CDR1 is LNHDA, CDR2 SQIVND, per germline (reference sequence). This chain connects TRBV19 to TRBJ1-1; D gene uncertain. The sequenced sample consisted of CD8+ T cells sorted from blood. The TCR sequence derives from a human donor in good health. Here the CDR3 DNA reads TGTGCCAGTAGTGTTTTATTGTACACTGAAGCTTTCTTT. It encodes CASSVLLYTEAFF.